The source of this TCR beta chain is a study of cytomegalovirus exposure and HLA in healthy donors (dated by TCRdb to 2016 to 2017). Background on the whole study: According to a later analysis, the 110 or so validation repertoires were produced on the same platform as the roughly 720 repertoires of the first cohort. High-throughput TCR immunosequencing, statistical association of individual TCRs with disease status, and machine learning were combined to predict cytomegalovirus infection status. Along with the roughly 670-subject first cohort, a separate validation cohort of around 110 different subjects was used. The study aimed to test whether cataloging public T cell receptors could reveal signatures of past pathogen exposure.

The donors were included in the validation cohort of over a hundred subjects, a group kept apart from the roughly 700-subject first cohort. CDR1 GTSNPN and CDR2 SVGIG are derived from the germline V gene (reference sequence). V has 2 bases trimmed and J has 7 bases trimmed; junction bases matching no gene number 8. The CDR3, from cysteine to phenylalanine, totals 15 residues. Solely the CDR3 DNA is kept, with 45 bases framed from the first base. Preparation of the library involved the immunoSEQ multiplex PCR assay. In the paper's pipeline: To diagnose cytomegalovirus status from the catalog of TCR beta chain sequences, a statistical classification framework was built. Here the immuneACCESS table is served through TCRdb, limited to in-frame sequences with V and J called. Missing clones are a known gap in these copies; in checked studies unresolved V genes cover under half, and the rest lacks a known reason. Clone size and the V and J calls come from that table; the DNA yielded D and trimming. This sample holds roughly 86,000 clones; approximately 95% were observed only once. The ten largest clonotypes hold approximately 1.5% of the sample.

For this clone: Its antigen target is currently unknown. The sample holds no much larger clone one base away, and base qualities are not on file.

Overall study outcomes, separate from this receptor: According to the authors, the approach could potentially be generalized to other disease states and immunological phenotypes. Subsequent analysis determined that TCRs grouped into clusters in the first cohort also showed a tendency toward co-occurrence across the 120 validation repertoires, and approximately 93% of cluster scores exceeded 0. A total of about 180 TCR beta chains were listed by the study as associated with cytomegalovirus. In vitro tests confirmed that a few of the cytomegalovirus-associated TCR beta chains recognize cytomegalovirus antigens. All 120 or so repertoires were used to score co-occurrence in the validation cohort in a later analysis, because that analysis had no HLA typing for the cohort. Across donors, most TCR sequences were observed very rarely, whereas some public TCRs were present in many individuals. The classifier was reported to diagnose cytomegalovirus status with high specificity and sensitivity in both the original cohort and the validation cohort.

The origin of this receptor is a man in his late teens or twenties in good health and CMV-seropositive. Sequenced sample: PBMCs. The sequence is built from TRBV30 and TRBJ2-1, and 10 junctional nucleotides match TRBD2. CDR3 loop: CAWSSSSGRRNEQFF. The nucleotide sequence is given as TGTGCCTGGAGTAGTAGTAGCGGGAGGAGGAATGAGCAGTTCTTC.